This T cell receptor (beta chain) was observed in a study of T cells in Graves' hyperthyroidism and ophthalmopathy. Study context: Pretreatment peripheral blood was obtained at initial diagnosis.

Notes on the study in general: Researchers found most expanded thyroid clonotypes above 0.001 in blood as well.

This clonotype was observed many times. Its antigen is as yet unknown. Amplification of TCR beta CDR3 regions was performed using RNA transcripts as template. Carried out on the TCR CDR3, a first-round RT-PCR used the HTBI primer set. TCRdb fed the multiplex PCR reads into MiXCR, producing one record per CDR3 protein. Of around 300,000 distinct CDR3 sequences in the sample, under 30% were seen once. This CDR3 is 13 amino acids long. Germline V lookup: CDR1 DFQATT, CDR2 SNEGSKA (reference sequence). J lost 4 bases, V lost 5 bases, and 4 bases had no gene match. Diagnosing involved the use of clinical symptoms, serum thyroxine and TRAb, thyroid ultrasound and orbital computed tomography.

The sample was blood. The rearrangement uses TRBV20-1 and TRBJ2-7, with 11 bases fitting TRBD2. This clonotype was sampled from a man aged 40-55 years with Graves' hyperthyroidism that later progressed to Graves' ophthalmopathy. CDR3 in amino acids: CSASLAGGYEQYF. CDR3 nucleotides: TGCAGTGCTTCCCTAGCGGGAGGATACGAGCAGTACTTC.